Described below is a single TCR beta chain sequence and its context. This specimen belongs to a study of blood T cell repertoires in COVID-19. Overall study: T cells, B-cell-depleted T cells, or PBMCs provided the cDNA or gDNA that served as material.

This CDR3 is built from 15 residues. J gave up 9 bases and V 6 bases, and 11 bases lay outside the gene matches. Germline values: CDR1 LGHDT, CDR2 YNNKEL (reference sequence). Produced via immunoSEQ multiplex PCR; TCRdb's table is partial and in-frame only. The sample lists about 120,000 clones, roughly 84% occurring once. Cohorts were determined from participant-reported clinical history. The chain employs TRBV3-1 (or the pseudogene TRBV3-2) and TRBJ2-1, with 10 bases lining up with TRBD2. The sample comprised PBMCs or T cells enriched from blood (not recorded which). This receptor was taken from a woman in her 30s who had recovered from COVID-19. CDR3: CASSPRGAGGREQFF. The DNA for the CDR3 is TGTGCCAGCAGTCCCCGGGGAGCGGGAGGGCGTGAGCAGTTCTTC.